The present TCR beta chain was sequenced within a study of Graves' ophthalmopathy and Graves' hyperthyroidism. Whole-study context: Peripheral blood samples were taken at initial diagnosis, before any treatment.

RNA transcripts served as template for amplifying TCR beta CDR3 sequences. Scientists carried out first-round RT-PCR using HTBI primers and then a second-round multiplex PCR. TCRdb reanalysed the multiplex PCR reads using MiXCR and keeps one entry per CDR3 protein. Of some 400,000 distinct CDR3 sequences in the sample, about 17% are singletons; the top ten hold approximately 1.4%. Study findings and constraints: Appearing in blood as well were most expanded thyroid clonotypes above 0.001 frequency.

This clonotype has a single count. Its target is not known. The trim removed 6 bases at V and 6 bases at J, leaving 8 bases unmatched. This CDR3 has 13 amino acids. This TCR derives from a woman aged 18-30 years with Graves' ophthalmopathy. V and J are TRBV12-3 or TRBV12-4 and TRBJ2-7; 7 bases map to TRBD1. The specimen was peripheral blood. In DNA, the CDR3 is TGTGCCAGCAGCCTGACAGGGTTTAGCGAGCAGTACTTC. Translating it yields CASSLTGFSEQYF.